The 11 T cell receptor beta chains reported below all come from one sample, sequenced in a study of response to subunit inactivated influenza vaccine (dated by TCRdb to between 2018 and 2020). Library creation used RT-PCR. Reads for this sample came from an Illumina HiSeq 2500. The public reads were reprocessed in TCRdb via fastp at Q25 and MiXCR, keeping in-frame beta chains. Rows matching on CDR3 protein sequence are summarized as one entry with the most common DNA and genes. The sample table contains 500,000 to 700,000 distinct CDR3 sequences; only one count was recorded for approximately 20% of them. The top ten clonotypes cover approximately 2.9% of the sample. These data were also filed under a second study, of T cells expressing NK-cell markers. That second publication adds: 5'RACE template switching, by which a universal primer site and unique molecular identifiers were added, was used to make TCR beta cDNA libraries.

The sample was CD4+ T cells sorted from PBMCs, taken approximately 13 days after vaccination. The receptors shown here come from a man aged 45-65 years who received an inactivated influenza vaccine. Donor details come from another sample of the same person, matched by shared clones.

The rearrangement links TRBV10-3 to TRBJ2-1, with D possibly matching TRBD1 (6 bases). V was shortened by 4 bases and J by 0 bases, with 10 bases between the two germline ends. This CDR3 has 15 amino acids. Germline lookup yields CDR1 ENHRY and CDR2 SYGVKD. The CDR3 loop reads CAISGTASSYNEQFF. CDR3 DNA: TGTGCCATCAGTGGGACAGCGAGCTCCTACAATGAGCAGTTCTTC.

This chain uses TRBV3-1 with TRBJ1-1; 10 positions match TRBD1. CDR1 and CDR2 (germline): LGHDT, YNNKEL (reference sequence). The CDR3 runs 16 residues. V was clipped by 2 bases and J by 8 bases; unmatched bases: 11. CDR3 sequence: CASSQLLTGGDAEAFF. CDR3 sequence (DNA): TGTGCCAGCAGCCAACTTCTGACAGGGGGCGACGCGGAAGCTTTCTTT.

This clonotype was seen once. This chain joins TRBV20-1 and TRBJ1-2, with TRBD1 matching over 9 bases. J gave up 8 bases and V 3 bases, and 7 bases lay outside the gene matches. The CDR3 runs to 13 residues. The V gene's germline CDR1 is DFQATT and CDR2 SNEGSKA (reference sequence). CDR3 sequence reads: CSARSWTGEGYTF. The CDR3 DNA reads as TGCAGTGCTAGGTCATGGACAGGGGAGGGCTACACCTTC.

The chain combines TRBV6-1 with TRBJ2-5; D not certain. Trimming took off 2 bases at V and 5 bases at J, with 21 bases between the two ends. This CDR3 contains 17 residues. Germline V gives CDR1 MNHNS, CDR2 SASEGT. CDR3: CASSENKVRQAMETQYF. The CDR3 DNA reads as TGTGCCAGCAGTGAAAATAAAGTGAGGCAGGCGATGGAGACCCAGTACTTC.

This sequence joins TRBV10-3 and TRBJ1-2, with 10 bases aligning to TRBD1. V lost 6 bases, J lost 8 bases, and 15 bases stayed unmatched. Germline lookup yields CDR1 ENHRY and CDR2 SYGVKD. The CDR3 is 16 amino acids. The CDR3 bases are TGTGCCATCAGGCAGGGACAGGGGCCTTTCATGGGAGGCTACACCTTC. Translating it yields CAIRQGQGPFMGGYTF.

The CDR3 protein is CASSATGPGNTIYF. The DNA of the CDR3 is TGTGCCAGCAGTGCTACAGGGCCCGGAAACACCATATATTTT. This chain uses TRBV12-3 or TRBV12-4 with TRBJ1-3, with a tentative D call TRBD1 (6 bases). V was cut by 5 bases and J by 4 bases, with 12 bases left in between. The CDR3 length is 14 residues.

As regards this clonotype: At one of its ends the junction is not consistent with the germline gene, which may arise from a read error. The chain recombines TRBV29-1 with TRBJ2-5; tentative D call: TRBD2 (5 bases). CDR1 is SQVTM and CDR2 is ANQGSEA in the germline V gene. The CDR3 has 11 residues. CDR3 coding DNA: TGCAGCGTAGAGGCCGGGGAGACCCAGAACTTC. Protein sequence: CSVEAGETQNF.

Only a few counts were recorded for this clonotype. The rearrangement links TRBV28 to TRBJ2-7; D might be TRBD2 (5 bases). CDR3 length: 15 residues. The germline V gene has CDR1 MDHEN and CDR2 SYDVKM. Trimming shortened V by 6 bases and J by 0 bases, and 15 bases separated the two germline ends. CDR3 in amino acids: CASRTHGVSSYEQYF. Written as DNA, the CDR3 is TGTGCCAGCAGAACCCACGGGGTGAGCTCCTACGAGCAGTACTTC.

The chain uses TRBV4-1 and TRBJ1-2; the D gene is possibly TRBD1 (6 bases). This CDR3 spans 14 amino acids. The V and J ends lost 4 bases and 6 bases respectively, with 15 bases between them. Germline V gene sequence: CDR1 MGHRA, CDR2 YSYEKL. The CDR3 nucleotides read TGCGCCAGCAGCCTACCCGGGACAAGCAATGGCTACACCTTC. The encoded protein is CASSLPGTSNGYTF.

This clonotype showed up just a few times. CDR3 sequence: CSVDASGRTDTQYF. CDR3 in DNA: TGCAGCGTTGACGCTAGCGGGAGAACAGATACGCAGTATTTT. This sequence joins TRBV29-1 and TRBJ2-3, with 10 bases fitting TRBD2. CDR1 is SQVTM, CDR2 ANQGSEA, per germline. The CDR3 runs 14 residues. V lost 3 bases to trimming and J lost 3 bases; unmatched junction nucleotides: 3.

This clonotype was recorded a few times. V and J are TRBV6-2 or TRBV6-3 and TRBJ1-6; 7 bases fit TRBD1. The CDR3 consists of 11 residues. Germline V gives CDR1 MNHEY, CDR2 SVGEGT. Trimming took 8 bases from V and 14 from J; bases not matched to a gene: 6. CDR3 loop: CASQTGTALHF. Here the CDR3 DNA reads TGTGCCAGCCAAACCGGGACAGCCCTCCACTTT.